This T cell receptor (beta chain) was observed in a study of blood T cell repertoires in COVID-19. Study-wide context: COVID-19 samples collected from the United States, Italy and Spain covered acute and convalescent phases. Nucleic acid was either cDNA or gDNA, and it came from T cells, B-cell-depleted T cells, or PBMCs.

This clone was seen just once. Only in-frame clones appear in the TCRdb table, and some are missing; sequencing was by immunoSEQ multiplex PCR. The sample includes approximately 200,000 clones, about 85% of them seen just once. Sequencing input: peripheral blood. The TCR was taken from a man in his forties with acute or convalescent COVID-19.

The CDR3 coding sequence is TGCGCCAGCAGCTTGAGCCCTAGCGGGGGGGCAGAGACCCAGTACTTC. Translating it yields CASSLSPSGGAETQYF. The chain carries TRBV5-1 and TRBJ2-5; TRBD2 matches 12 bases. The CDR3 covers 16 residues. Per germline, CDR1 SGHRS and CDR2 YFSETQ. Trimming at V came to 1 base and at J to 4 bases, leaving 5 bases not matched to a gene.